Listed here are 17 T cell receptor beta chains from one sample, sequenced in a study of blood T cells in healthy people across ages. Alongside a J-beta primer mix, a sample-barcoded 5' primer served in a second PCR lasting about 7 to 12 cycles. Each CDR3 protein gets one entry after TCRdb re-called the 5' RACE reads with MiXCR. The table has about 1.6 million distinct CDR3 sequences, roughly 30% seen once. Sequencing used blood. These TCRs come from a woman aged 25 to 39 in good health.

This clonotype was counted a few times. The V gene is TRBV6-6, the J gene TRBJ2-3; 8 bases fit TRBD2. The CDR3 runs to 17 residues. The J segment lost 3 bases and the V segment lost 0 bases, leaving 8 bases of the junction unmatched. Germline CDR1 MNHNY, CDR2 SVGAGI (reference sequence). CDR3: CASSYSIGLAGTDTQYF. CDR3 bases: TGTGCCAGCAGTTACTCGATCGGGCTAGCGGGTACAGATACGCAGTATTTT.

V usage is TRBV5-6 and J usage is TRBJ1-2; 7 bases align to TRBD1. The CDR3 is 14 amino acids. CDR1 and CDR2 (germline): SGHDT, YYEEEE. Unmatched junction bases numbered 4, after V lost 4 bases and J lost 1 base. Here the CDR3 DNA reads TGTGCCAGCAGCGACGACAGGGTTAACTATGGCTACACCTTC. Amino acid sequence: CASSDDRVNYGYTF.

The chain is built from TRBV7-9 and TRBJ2-4; TRBD2 aligns across 8 bases. The end of the DNA aligns better with TRBJ2-5, so the J call may be wrong. This CDR3 comprises 14 residues. Germline V gene lookup returns CDR1 SEHNR and CDR2 FQNEAQ (reference sequence). CDR3 region: CASSAGLATQTQYF. CDR3 DNA: TGTGCCAGCAGCGCCGGACTAGCCACGCAGACCCAGTACTTC.

The J gene is TRBJ1-2, the V gene TRBV6-1; tentative D call: TRBD1 (6 bases). The germline V gene encodes CDR1 MNHNS and CDR2 SASEGT. The CDR3 is 16 residues long. V dropped 6 bases and J dropped 0 bases, with 17 bases sitting between them. The CDR3 bases are TGTGCCAGCAGGTCTGGACTCGGACAGCCTAACTATGGCTACACCTTC. Amino acids: CASRSGLGQPNYGYTF.

The CDR3 protein is CASSQQQIHDSNQPQHF. The CDR3 DNA reads TGTGCCAGCAGCCAGCAACAGATACACGATAGCAATCAGCCCCAGCATTTT. The V call is TRBV4-2, the J call TRBJ1-5; D gene uncertain. Trimming pared 3 bases from V and 0 bases from J, leaving 15 bases between. The CDR3 runs 17 residues. Germline CDR1 reads LGHNA; CDR2 reads YNFKEQ.

This clonotype was observed a few times. J is TRBJ1-2 and V is TRBV4-1, with D unresolved. Germline-derived CDR1 and CDR2 are MGHRA and YSYEKL. Trimming removed 4 bases from V and 1 base from J, with 13 bases in between. This CDR3 comprises 15 residues. CDR3 nucleotides: TGCGCCAGCAGCCCAATCGGCAGGAGTAACTATGGCTACACCTTC. This codes for CASSPIGRSNYGYTF.

This clonotype was observed a handful of times. This chain connects TRBV11-2 to TRBJ2-3; the D is unclear. The V end lost 4 bases, the J end lost 3 bases, and 23 bases lay between the germline ends. From germline, CDR1 is SGHAT and CDR2 FQNNGV. This CDR3 region has 18 residues. The CDR3 DNA sequence: TGTGCCAGCAGCTCGTTTCTTCCACAGCTCTGGGCAACAGATACGCAGTATTTT. Encoded protein: CASSSFLPQLWATDTQYF.

The sample holds a few counts of this clonotype. The V gene is TRBV10-1, the J gene TRBJ2-1; 14 bases agree with TRBD2. The CDR3 extends over 15 amino acids. Germline V gene data show CDR1 as WNHNN and CDR2 as SYGVQD (reference sequence). The junction had 6 bases not matched to a gene; V was cut back by 7 bases and J by 7 bases. The CDR3 DNA follows: TGCGCCAGCATGCCCGGGACTAGCGGGAGTAATGAGCAGTTCTTC. This gives the protein CASMPGTSGSNEQFF.

This clonotype has only a few counts. The chain couples TRBV6-5 to TRBJ2-1; D tentatively reads TRBD1 or TRBD2 (5 bases each). This CDR3 has 15 amino acids. Germline CDR1 reads MNHEY; CDR2 reads SVGAGI. V gave up 4 bases and J gave up 6 bases, with 16 bases separating them. The CDR3 DNA follows: TGTGCCAGCAGTTGGGGTGGGGACGCTGGCAATGAGCAGTTCTTC. It translates to CASSWGGDAGNEQFF.

A note on this clonotype: A much bigger clone sits one base away, suggesting this may be a read error. The V gene is TRBV5-1, the J gene TRBJ2-5; 7 bases agree with TRBD2. The V and J ends lost 1 base and 11 bases, in that order; junction bases with no gene match: 11. Germline V gene data show CDR1 as SGHRS and CDR2 as YFSETQ. This CDR3 is 14 amino acids long. DNA for the CDR3: TGCGCCAGCAGCTTGTCGGGACTAAGTTACGGGCAGTACTTC. It specifies CASSLSGLSYGQYF.

This chain joins TRBV20-1 and TRBJ2-1; 10 nucleotides agree with TRBD2. TRBJ2-7 matches the DNA end more closely, so the J call is doubtful. The germline gives CDR1 DFQATT, CDR2 SNEGSKA (reference sequence). This CDR3 contains 16 residues. This CDR3 is CSARDLKRGGHNEQYF. DNA of the CDR3: TGCAGTGCTAGAGATCTCAAGCGGGGGGGCCACAATGAGCAGTACTTC.

This rearrangement joins TRBV7-8 to TRBJ1-6, with D perhaps TRBD1 (5 bases). This CDR3 contains 15 residues. Trimming shortened V by 6 bases and J by 7 bases, and 16 bases separated the two germline ends. CDR1 is SGHVS, CDR2 FQNEAQ, per germline. In DNA form, the CDR3 reads TGTGCCAGCAGATCGCAGGGAACTGGAAATTCACCCCTCCACTTT. It encodes CASRSQGTGNSPLHF. Supplemented by reference TRBV7-8 and TRBJ1-6, the full variable domain reads GAGVSQSPRYKVAKRGQDVALRCDPISGHVSLFWYQQALGQGPEFLTYFQNEAQLDKSGLPSDRFFAERPEGSVSTLKIQRTQQEDSAVYLCASRSQGTGNSPLHFGNGTRLTVT.

This clonotype has just one count. The V call is TRBV6-1, the J call TRBJ2-7; D possibly uses TRBD1 or TRBD2 (5 bases each). In germline, CDR1 is MNHNS, CDR2 SASEGT. V shed 6 bases and J shed 3 bases, with 15 bases lying between them. The CDR3 is 14 amino acids. This CDR3 is CASRQAGTGYEQYF. CDR3 DNA sequence: TGTGCCAGCAGGCAAGCCGGGACGGGCTACGAGCAGTACTTC.

DNA for the CDR3: TGTGCCAGCAGCCAACTCCAGGGTTCCTACGAGCAGTACGTC. Amino acid sequence: CASSQLQGSYEQYV. V gene TRBV3-1 combines with J gene TRBJ2-7; D is perhaps TRBD1 (5 bases). The CDR3 has 14 amino acids. The V gene's germline CDR1 is LGHDT and CDR2 YNNKEL (reference sequence). V lost 2 bases and J 1 base, leaving 9 bases between the germline ends.

This clonotype was detected only a few times. The chain uses TRBV15 and TRBJ2-7, with TRBD1 matching over 7 bases. The CDR3 totals 14 residues. Germline assignment: CDR1 LNHNV and CDR2 YYDKDF (reference sequence). Germline trimming cut 1 base from V and 6 bases from J; bases unmatched to any gene: 6. CDR3 coding DNA: TGTGCCACCAGCAGAGCGAAGGGGGCGGTCGAGCAGTACTTC. Encoded protein: CATSRAKGAVEQYF.

Ten or more counts support this clonotype. The chain combines TRBV6-6 with TRBJ2-7; a weak D match, TRBD2 (5 bases). Per the germline V gene, CDR1 is MNHNY and CDR2 is SVGAGI (reference sequence). This CDR3 has 13 residues. V lost 8 bases and J 0 bases, leaving 11 bases between the germline ends. CDR3 sequence: CASDDGNSYEQYF. The CDR3 DNA follows: TGTGCCAGCGACGACGGGAACTCCTACGAGCAGTACTTC.

CDR3: CASSSLWGLAGQETQYF. The CDR3 coding sequence is TGTGCCAGCAGCAGTCTTTGGGGACTAGCGGGGCAAGAGACCCAGTACTTC. The J gene is TRBJ2-5, the V gene TRBV2, with TRBD2 matching 13 bases. CDR1 SNHLY and CDR2 FYNNEI come from the germline V gene. Germline trimming cut 6 bases from V and 2 bases from J; bases unmatched to any gene: 9. The length of the CDR3 is 17 residues.